The clone carrying this T cell receptor (beta chain) appeared once. Clones were sequenced by immunoSEQ multiplex PCR, and TCRdb holds only the in-frame ones, with some missing. The data hold 75,000 to 95,000 clones, with roughly 94% observed a single time. These data come from a study of technical replicates of blood from a handful of donors. Germline CDR1 SQVTM, CDR2 ANQGSEA. V dropped 2 bases and J dropped 4 bases, with 11 bases sitting between them. The CDR3 has 13 residues. The sample consisted of T cells isolated from PBMCs. The chain has TRBV29-1 and TRBJ2-5, with D perhaps matching TRBD2 (6 bases). The TCR comes from a human donor in good health. This chain's CDR3 is CSVELWGVETQYF. The CDR3 DNA is TGCAGCGTTGAACTGTGGGGGGTAGAGACCCAGTACTTC.